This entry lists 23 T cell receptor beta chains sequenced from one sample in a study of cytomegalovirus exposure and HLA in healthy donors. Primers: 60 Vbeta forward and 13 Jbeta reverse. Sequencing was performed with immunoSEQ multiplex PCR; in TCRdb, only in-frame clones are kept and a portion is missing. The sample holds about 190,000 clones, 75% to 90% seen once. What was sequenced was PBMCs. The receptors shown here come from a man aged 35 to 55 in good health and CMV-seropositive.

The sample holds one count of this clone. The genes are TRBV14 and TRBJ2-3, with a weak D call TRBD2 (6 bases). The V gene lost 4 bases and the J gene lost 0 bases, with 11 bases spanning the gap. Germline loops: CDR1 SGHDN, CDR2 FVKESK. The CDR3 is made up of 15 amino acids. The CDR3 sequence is CASSLTGGSTDTQYF. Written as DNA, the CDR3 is TGTGCCAGCAGCCTAACCGGGGGTAGCACAGATACGCAGTATTTT.

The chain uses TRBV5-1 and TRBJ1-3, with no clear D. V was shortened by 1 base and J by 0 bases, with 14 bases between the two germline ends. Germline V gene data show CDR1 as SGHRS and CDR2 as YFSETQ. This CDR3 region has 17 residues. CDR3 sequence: CASSLSSSGFSGNTIYF. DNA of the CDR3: TGCGCCAGCAGCTTGTCTTCGTCGGGTTTCTCTGGAAACACCATATATTTT.

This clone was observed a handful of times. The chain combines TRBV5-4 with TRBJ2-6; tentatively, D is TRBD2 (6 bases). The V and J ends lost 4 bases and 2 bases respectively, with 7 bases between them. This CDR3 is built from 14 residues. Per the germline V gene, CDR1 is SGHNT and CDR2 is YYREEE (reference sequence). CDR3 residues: CASSKRAGANVLTF. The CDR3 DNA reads TGTGCCAGCAGCAAGCGGGCTGGGGCCAACGTCCTGACTTTC.

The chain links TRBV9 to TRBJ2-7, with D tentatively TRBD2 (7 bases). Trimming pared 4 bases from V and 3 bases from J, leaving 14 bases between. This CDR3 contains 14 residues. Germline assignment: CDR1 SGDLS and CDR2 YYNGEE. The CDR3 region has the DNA TGTGCCAGCAGCCTGGGGGGGCGGTACTACGAGCAGTACTTC. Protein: CASSLGGRYYEQYF.

The DNA of the CDR3 is TGTGCCAGCAAAGAACAGGACAGGGTCCACGAGCAGTACTTC. Amino acids: CASKEQDRVHEQYF. The chain links TRBV27 to TRBJ2-7, with TRBD1 matching over 8 bases. Trimming took 7 bases from V and 5 from J; bases not matched to a gene: 10. Germline lookup yields CDR1 MNHEY and CDR2 SMNVEV (reference sequence). This CDR3 region has 14 residues.

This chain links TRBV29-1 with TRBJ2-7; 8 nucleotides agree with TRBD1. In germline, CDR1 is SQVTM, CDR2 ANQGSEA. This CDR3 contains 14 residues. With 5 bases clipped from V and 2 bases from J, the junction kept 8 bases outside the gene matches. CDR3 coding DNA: TGCAGCGTTCTGGGGACAGGAGTTACCTACGAGCAGTACTTC. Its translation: CSVLGTGVTYEQYF.

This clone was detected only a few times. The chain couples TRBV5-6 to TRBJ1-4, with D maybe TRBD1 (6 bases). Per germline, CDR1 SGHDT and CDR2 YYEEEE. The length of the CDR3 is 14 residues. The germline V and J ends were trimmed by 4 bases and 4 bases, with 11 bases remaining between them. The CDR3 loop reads CASSVTGLNEKLFF. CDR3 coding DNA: TGTGCCAGCAGCGTGACAGGCCTTAATGAAAAACTGTTTTTT.

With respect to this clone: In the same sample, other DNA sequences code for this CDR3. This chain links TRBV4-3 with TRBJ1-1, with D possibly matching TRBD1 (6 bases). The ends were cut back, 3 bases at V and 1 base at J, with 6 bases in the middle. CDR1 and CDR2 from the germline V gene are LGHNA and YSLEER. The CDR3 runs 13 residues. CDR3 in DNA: TGCGCCAGCAGCCAGGACAGGAACACTGAAGCTTTCTTT. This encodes CASSQDRNTEAFF.

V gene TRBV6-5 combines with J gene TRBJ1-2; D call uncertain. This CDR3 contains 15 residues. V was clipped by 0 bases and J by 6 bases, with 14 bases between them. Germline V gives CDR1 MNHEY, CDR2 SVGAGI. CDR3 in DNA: TGTGCCAGCAGTTACTCGATTGTAGGAGTAGATGGCTACACCTTC. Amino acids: CASSYSIVGVDGYTF.

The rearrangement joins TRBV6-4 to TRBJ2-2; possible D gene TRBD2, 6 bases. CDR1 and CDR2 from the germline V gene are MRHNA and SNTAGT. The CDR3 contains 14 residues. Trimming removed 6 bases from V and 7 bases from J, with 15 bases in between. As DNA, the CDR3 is TGTGCCAGCAGGCCGGGGGAAGTCGGCGGGGAGCTGTTTTTT. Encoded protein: CASRPGEVGGELFF.

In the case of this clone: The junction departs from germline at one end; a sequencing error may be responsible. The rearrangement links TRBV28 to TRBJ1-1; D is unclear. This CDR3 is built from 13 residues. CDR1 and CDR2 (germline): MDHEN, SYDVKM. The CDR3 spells CASSSPAGGPVAF. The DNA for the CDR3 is TGTGCCAGCAGTTCCCCGGCGGGTGGGCCCGTGGCATTT. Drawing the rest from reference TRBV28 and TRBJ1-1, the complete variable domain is DVKVTQSSRYLVKRTGEKVFLECVQDMDHENMFWYRQDPGLGLRLIYFSYDVKMKEKGDIPEGYSVSREKKERFSLILESASTNQTSMYLCASSSPAGGPVAFGQGTRLTVV.

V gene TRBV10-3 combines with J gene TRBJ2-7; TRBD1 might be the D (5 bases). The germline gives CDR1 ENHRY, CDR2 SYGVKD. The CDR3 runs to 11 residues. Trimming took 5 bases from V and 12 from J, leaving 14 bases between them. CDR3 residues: CAISSPDSLYF. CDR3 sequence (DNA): TGTGCCATCAGTTCCCCCGACAGCCTGTACTTC.

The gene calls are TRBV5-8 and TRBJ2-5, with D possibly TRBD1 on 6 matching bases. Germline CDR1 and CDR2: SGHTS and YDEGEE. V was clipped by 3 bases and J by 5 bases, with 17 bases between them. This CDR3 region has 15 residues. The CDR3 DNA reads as TGTGCCAGCAGCTGGGAACAGGGATCGGGGGAGACCCAGTACTTC. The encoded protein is CASSWEQGSGETQYF. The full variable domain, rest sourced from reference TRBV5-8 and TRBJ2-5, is EAGVTQSPTHLIKTRGQQATLRCSPISGHTSVYWYQQALGLGLQFLLWYDEGEERNRGNFPPRFSGRQFPNYSSELNVNALELEDSALYLCASSWEQGSGETQYFGPGTRLLVL.

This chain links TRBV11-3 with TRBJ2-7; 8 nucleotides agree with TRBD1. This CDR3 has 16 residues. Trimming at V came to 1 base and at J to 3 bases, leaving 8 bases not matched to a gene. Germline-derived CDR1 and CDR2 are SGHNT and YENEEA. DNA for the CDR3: TGTGCCAGCAGCTTAGGGGGCCGACAGGGGAACTACGAGCAGTACTTC. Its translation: CASSLGGRQGNYEQYF.

The CDR3 coding sequence is TGTGCCAGCAGCGCACCAAATGCAGGGATGAACACTGAAGCTTTCTTT. It is translated as CASSAPNAGMNTEAFF. The rearrangement links TRBV7-9 to TRBJ1-1, with D perhaps matching TRBD1 (5 bases). V gave up 5 bases and J gave up 0 bases, with 16 bases separating them. This CDR3 spans 16 amino acids. CDR1 is SEHNR, CDR2 FQNEAQ, per germline (reference sequence).

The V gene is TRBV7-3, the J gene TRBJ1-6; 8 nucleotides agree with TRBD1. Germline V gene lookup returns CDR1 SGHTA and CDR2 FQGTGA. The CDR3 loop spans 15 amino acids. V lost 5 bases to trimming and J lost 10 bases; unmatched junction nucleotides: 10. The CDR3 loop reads CASSARTGWDSPLHF. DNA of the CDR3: TGTGCCAGCAGCGCCCGGACAGGGTGGGACTCACCCCTCCACTTT. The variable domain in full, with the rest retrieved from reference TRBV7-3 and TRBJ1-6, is GAGVSQTPSNKVTEKGKYVELRCDPISGHTALYWYRQSLGQGPEFLIYFQGTGAADDSGLPNDRFFAVRPEGSVSTLKIQRTERGDSAVYLCASSARTGWDSPLHFGNGTRLTVT.

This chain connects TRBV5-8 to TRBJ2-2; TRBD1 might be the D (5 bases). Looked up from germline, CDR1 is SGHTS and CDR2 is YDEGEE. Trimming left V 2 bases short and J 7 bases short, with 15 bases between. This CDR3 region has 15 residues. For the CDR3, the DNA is TGTGCCAGCAGCTTACTTTCAGGGTACGGCGGGGAGCTGTTTTTT. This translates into CASSLLSGYGGELFF.

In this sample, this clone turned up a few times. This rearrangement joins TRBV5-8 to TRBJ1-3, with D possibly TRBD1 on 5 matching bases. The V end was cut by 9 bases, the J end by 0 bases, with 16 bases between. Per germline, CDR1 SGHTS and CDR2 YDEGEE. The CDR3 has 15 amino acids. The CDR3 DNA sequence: TGTGCCACCGCGTCTGGGGCCACCTCTGGAAACACCATATATTTT. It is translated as CATASGATSGNTIYF.

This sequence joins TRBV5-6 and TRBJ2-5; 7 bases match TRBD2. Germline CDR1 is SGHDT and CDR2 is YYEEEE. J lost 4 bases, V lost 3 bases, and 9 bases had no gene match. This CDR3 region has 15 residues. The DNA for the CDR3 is TGTGCCAGCAGCTATTGGGCTAGCGGTGGAGAGACCCAGTACTTC. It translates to CASSYWASGGETQYF.

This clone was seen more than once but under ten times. The chain's CDR3 is CASSLPTTGEGPEAFF. The DNA for the CDR3 is TGTGCCAGCAGCTTACCAACGACAGGGGAGGGACCTGAAGCTTTCTTT. This chain links TRBV7-2 with TRBJ1-1, with 8 nucleotides matching TRBD1. V lost 2 bases to trimming and J lost 6 bases; unmatched junction nucleotides: 11. The CDR3 consists of 16 residues. From germline, CDR1 is SGHTA and CDR2 FQGNSA.

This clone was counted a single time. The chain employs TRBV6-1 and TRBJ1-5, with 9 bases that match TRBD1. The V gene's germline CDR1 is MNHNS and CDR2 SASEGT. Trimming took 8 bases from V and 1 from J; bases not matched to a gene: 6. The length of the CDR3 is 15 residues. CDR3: CASGKGQGSNQPQHF. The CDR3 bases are TGTGCCAGCGGAAAGGGACAGGGCAGCAATCAGCCCCAGCATTTT.

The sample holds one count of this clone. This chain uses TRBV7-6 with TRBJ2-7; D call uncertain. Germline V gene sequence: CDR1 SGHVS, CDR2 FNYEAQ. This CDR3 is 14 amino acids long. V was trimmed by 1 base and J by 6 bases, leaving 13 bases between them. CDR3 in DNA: TGTGCCAGCAGCTTAGACGAGGTTCGGTGCGAGCAGTACTTC. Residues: CASSLDEVRCEQYF.

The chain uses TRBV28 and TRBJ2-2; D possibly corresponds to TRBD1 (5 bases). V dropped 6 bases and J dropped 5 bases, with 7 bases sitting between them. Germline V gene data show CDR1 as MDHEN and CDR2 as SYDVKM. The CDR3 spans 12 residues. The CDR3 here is CASRRTTGELFF. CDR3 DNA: TGTGCCAGCAGAAGGACAACCGGGGAGCTGTTTTTT.